Listed below are T cell receptor beta chains from one sample, sequenced in a study of neurological immune-mediated disorders. From the 5' RACE reads, TCRdb called clonotypes with MiXCR, one entry per CDR3 protein. The repertoire holds some 77,000 distinct CDR3 sequences, with roughly 13% as singletons. Sequenced sample: PBMCs. Source of these receptors: a female donor with HTLV-1-associated myelopathy (HAM/TSP). CDR3s include the opening cysteine and the closing phenylalanine or tryptophan. A D gene is named only where the DNA matches it firmly. Clone sizes are given selectively: once, few, many, or a class where the clone is expanded.

>TRBJ2-3|NA|TRBV4-1|TRBD2
CASSQDLLGRGGTDTQYF
TGCGCCAGCAGCCAGGACCTACTTGGGCGCGGGGGGACAGATACGCAGTATTTT
>TRBJ2-4|few|TRBV6-1|NA
CASSELIKNIQYF
TGTGCCAGCAGTGAACTGATAAAAAACATTCAGTACTTC
>TRBJ2-5|NA|TRBV18|TRBD2
CASSPPQGLAGAETQYF
TGTGCCAGCTCACCACCTCAGGGACTAGCGGGGGCAGAGACCCAGTACTTC
>TRBJ2-3|few|TRBV9|NA
CASSVVSTPDTQYF
TGTGCCAGCAGCGTAGTTTCTACCCCAGATACGCAGTATTTT
>TRBJ2-3|many|TRBV29-1|TRBD1
CSVELQGGTDTQYF
TGCAGCGTTGAATTGCAGGGGGGCACAGATACGCAGTATTTT
>TRBJ1-5|NA|TRBV7-2|TRBD1
CASSPTGALVGPQHF
TGTGCCAGCAGCCCCACAGGGGCCCTGGTGGGGCCCCAGCATTTT
>TRBJ2-2|many|TRBV28|TRBD1
CASSLRTGYGGELFF
TGTGCCAGCAGTCTAAGGACAGGGTACGGCGGGGAGCTGTTTTTT
>TRBJ1-1|few|TRBV9|TRBD1
CASSASTLGRTGEAFF
TGTGCCAGCAGCGCCAGCACGTTGGGAAGGACAGGTGAAGCTTTCTTT
>TRBJ2-1|NA|TRBV5-5|TRBD2
CASSWDYTNEQFF
TGTGCCAGCAGCTGGGACTATACAAACGAGCAGTTCTTC
>TRBJ2-4|many|TRBV12-3/TRBV12-4|NA
CASRQQEGSIQYF
TGTGCCAGCAGGCAACAGGAAGGGAGCATTCAGTACTTC
>TRBJ2-5|many|TRBV11-2|NA
CASSFFRAYETQYF
TGTGCCAGCAGCTTCTTCAGGGCTTACGAGACCCAGTACTTC
>TRBJ1-3|many|TRBV5-1|NA
CASSLEQAANTIYF
TGCGCCAGCAGCTTGGAACAGGCCGCAAACACCATATATTTT
>TRBJ2-1|many|TRBV6-4|NA
CASSRDKHNEQFF
TGTGCCAGCAGCCGGGACAAACACAATGAGCAGTTCTTC
>TRBJ2-3|many|TRBV5-1|TRBD2
CASSLPLAGVTDTQYF
TGCGCCAGCAGCTTACCGCTAGCGGGGGTCACAGATACGCAGTATTTT
>TRBJ2-7|few|TRBV19|NA
CASGVKGSSYEQYF
TGTGCCAGTGGAGTTAAGGGGAGCTCCTACGAGCAGTACTTC
>TRBJ2-3|few|TRBV5-1|NA
CASSSEGGADTQYF
TGCGCCAGCAGCTCAGAGGGAGGTGCAGATACGCAGTATTTT
>TRBJ2-5|many|TRBV20-1|NA
CSASVQGETQYF
TGCAGTGCTAGCGTGCAGGGAGAGACCCAGTACTTC
>TRBJ2-2|many|TRBV7-2|NA
CASSFSLASTGELFF
TGTGCCAGCAGCTTTTCACTAGCTAGCACCGGGGAGCTGTTTTTT
>TRBJ2-1|many|TRBV6-5|TRBD1
CASSYSIGDRGNEQFF
TGTGCCAGCAGTTACTCGATTGGGGACAGGGGTAATGAGCAGTTCTTC
>TRBJ2-3|few|TRBV5-1|TRBD2
CASSGRWSGGVTDTQYF
TGCGCCAGCAGCGGGAGGTGGAGCGGGGGGGTCACAGATACGCAGTATTTT
>TRBJ2-5|many|TRBV5-1|TRBD2
CASSPGTSIETQYF
TGCGCCAGCAGCCCTGGGACTAGCATCGAGACCCAGTACTTC
>TRBJ2-7|many|TRBV5-1|NA
CASSWDKDYEQYF
TGCGCCAGCAGCTGGGACAAAGACTACGAGCAGTACTTC
>TRBJ1-5|NA|TRBV7-2|NA
CASSLEGGREPQHF
TGTGCCAGCAGCTTAGAGGGAGGGAGGGAGCCCCAGCATTTT
>TRBJ2-4|many|TRBV9|NA
CASSVSGGQVSDIQYF
TGTGCCAGCAGCGTATCTGGGGGCCAGGTTTCGGACATTCAGTACTTC
>TRBJ2-5|many|TRBV5-1|NA
CASSLQLYQETQYF
TGCGCCAGCAGCCTCCAATTGTACCAAGAGACCCAGTACTTC
>TRBJ2-5|many|TRBV21-1|NA
CASSKVATSGGETQYF
TGTGCCAGCAGCAAAGTTGCGACTAGCGGGGGAGAGACCCAGTACTTC
>TRBJ2-5|many|TRBV7-2|TRBD2
CATTSGPRETQYF
TGTGCCACGACTAGCGGCCCACGGGAGACCCAGTACTTC
>TRBJ2-3|many|TRBV28|NA
CASSTGRSDTQYF
TGTGCCAGCTCTACCGGACGGTCAGATACGCAGTATTTT
>TRBJ1-6|many|TRBV3-1|NA
CASALDKSSYNSPLHF
TGTGCCAGCGCCCTTGACAAGAGCTCCTATAATTCACCCCTCCACTTT
>TRBJ2-2|many|TRBV7-2|TRBD2
CASSPSGGAGGELFF
TGTGCCAGCAGCCCCAGCGGGGGGGCTGGCGGGGAGCTGTTTTTT
>TRBJ2-2|many|TRBV6-2/TRBV6-3|NA
CASRAIQGPGELFF
TGTGCCAGCAGAGCAATTCAGGGCCCCGGGGAGCTGTTTTTT
>TRBJ2-4|many|TRBV20-1|TRBD1
CSAGGQGAKNIQYF
TGCAGTGCTGGAGGACAGGGGGCAAAAAACATTCAGTACTTC
>TRBJ2-7|NA|TRBV2|NA
CASSDATVGPYEQYF
TGTGCCAGCAGTGATGCGACCGTGGGGCCCTACGAGCAGTACTTC
>TRBJ2-7|many|TRBV2|TRBD2
CASSTTLAGGDEQYF
TGTGCCAGCAGCACTACCTTAGCGGGGGGGGACGAGCAGTACTTC
>TRBJ2-5|many|TRBV2|TRBD2
CASNVAGEETQYF
TGTGCCAGCAACGTAGCGGGGGAGGAGACCCAGTACTTC
>TRBJ2-3|many|TRBV20-1|TRBD2
CSARTSGYTDTQYF
TGCAGTGCTCGGACTAGCGGGTACACAGATACGCAGTATTTT
>TRBJ2-7|many|TRBV2|NA
CASKGGGDTSYEQYF
TGTGCCAGCAAAGGAGGAGGGGACACCTCCTACGAGCAGTACTTC
>TRBJ1-6|NA|TRBV18|NA
CASSLDQVVNSPLHF
TGTGCCAGCTCGCTCGACCAGGTGGTTAATTCACCCCTCCACTTT
>TRBJ1-2|NA|TRBV4-2|NA
CASSQDGPWGYGYTF
TGTGCCAGCAGCCAAGACGGGCCCTGGGGCTATGGCTACACCTTC
>TRBJ2-3|many|TRBV7-2|TRBD2
CASSSSGTGTDTQYF
TGTGCCAGCAGCTCGAGCGGGACTGGCACAGATACGCAGTATTTT
>TRBJ2-2|few|TRBV12-5|NA
CASGLAHFTGELFF
TGTGCTAGTGGTTTGGCCCACTTCACCGGGGAGCTGTTTTTT
>TRBJ1-5|NA|TRBV6-1|NA
CASSEQSNQPQHF
TGTGCCAGCAGTGAACAGAGCAATCAGCCCCAGCATTTT
>TRBJ2-1|many|TRBV5-1|TRBD1
CASSPDRGRGGNEQFF
TGCGCCAGCAGCCCTGACAGGGGGCGCGGGGGAAATGAGCAGTTCTTC
>TRBJ2-7|few|TRBV7-2|TRBD1
CASSLVGPGQITYEQYF
TGTGCCAGCAGCTTAGTCGGACCGGGACAGATTACCTACGAGCAGTACTTC
>TRBJ2-7|NA|TRBV7-7|TRBD1
CASSLGQGLTYEQYF
TGTGCCAGCAGCTTGGGACAGGGACTTACCTACGAGCAGTACTTC
>TRBJ1-5|many|TRBV6-1|TRBD1
CASSAGTGNQPQHF
TGTGCCAGCAGTGCCGGGACAGGGAATCAGCCCCAGCATTTT